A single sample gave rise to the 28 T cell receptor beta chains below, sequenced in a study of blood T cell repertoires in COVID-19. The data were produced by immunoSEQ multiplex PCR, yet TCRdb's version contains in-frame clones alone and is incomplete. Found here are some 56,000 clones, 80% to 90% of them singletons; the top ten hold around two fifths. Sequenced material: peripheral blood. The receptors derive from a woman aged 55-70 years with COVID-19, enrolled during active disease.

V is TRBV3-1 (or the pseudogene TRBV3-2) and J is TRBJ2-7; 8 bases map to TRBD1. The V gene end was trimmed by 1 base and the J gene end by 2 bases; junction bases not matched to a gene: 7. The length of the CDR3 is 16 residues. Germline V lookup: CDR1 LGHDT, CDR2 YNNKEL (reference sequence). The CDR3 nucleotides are TGTGCCAGCAGCCAAGGTGGGGGACAGGAAGCCTACGAGCAGTACTTC. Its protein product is CASSQGGGQEAYEQYF.

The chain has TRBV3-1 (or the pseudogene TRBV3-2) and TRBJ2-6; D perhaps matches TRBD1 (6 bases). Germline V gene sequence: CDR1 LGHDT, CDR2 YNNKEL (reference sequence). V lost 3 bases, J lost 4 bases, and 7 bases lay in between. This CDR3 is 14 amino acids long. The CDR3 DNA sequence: TGTGCCAGCAGCCACACAGGGGGGGCCAACGTCCTGACTTTC. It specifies CASSHTGGANVLTF.

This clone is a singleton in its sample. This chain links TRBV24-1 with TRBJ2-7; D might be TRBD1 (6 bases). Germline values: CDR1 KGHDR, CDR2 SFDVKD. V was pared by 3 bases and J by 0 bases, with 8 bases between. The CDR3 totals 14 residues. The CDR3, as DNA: TGTGCCACCAGTGATCCGGACAGCTCCTACGAGCAGTACTTC. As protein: CATSDPDSSYEQYF.

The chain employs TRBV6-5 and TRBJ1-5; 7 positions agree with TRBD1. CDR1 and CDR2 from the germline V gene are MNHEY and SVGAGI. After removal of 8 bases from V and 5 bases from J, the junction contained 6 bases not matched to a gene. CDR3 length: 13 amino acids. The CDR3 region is CASFDRAHQPQHF. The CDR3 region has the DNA TGTGCCAGCTTCGACAGGGCCCATCAGCCCCAGCATTTT.

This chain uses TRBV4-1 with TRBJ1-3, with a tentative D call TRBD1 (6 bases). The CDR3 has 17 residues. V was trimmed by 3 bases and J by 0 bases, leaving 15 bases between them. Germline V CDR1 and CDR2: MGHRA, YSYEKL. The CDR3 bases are TGCGCCAGCAGCCAGTCCGGGACAACGGTCTCTGGAAACACCATATATTTT. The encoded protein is CASSQSGTTVSGNTIYF.

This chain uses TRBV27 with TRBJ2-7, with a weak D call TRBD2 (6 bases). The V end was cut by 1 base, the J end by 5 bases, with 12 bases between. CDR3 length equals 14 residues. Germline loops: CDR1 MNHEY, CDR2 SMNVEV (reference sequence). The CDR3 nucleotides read TGTGCCAGCAGTTTATTAGCGGCCCCTGACGAGCAGTACTTC. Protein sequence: CASSLLAAPDEQYF.

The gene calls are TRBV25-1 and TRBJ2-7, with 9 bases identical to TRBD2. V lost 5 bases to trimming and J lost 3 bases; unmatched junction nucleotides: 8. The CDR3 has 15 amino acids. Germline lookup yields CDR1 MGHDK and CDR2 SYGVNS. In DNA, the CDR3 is TGTGCCAGCAGTCCTTGGGCTAGCGGGGACTACGAGCAGTACTTC. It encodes CASSPWASGDYEQYF.

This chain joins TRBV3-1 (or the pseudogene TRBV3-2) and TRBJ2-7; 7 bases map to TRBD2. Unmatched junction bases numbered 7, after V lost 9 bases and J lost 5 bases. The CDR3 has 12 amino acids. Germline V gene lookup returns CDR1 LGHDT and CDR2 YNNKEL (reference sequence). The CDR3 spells CASWDYLDEQYF. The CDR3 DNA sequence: TGTGCCAGTTGGGACTACCTAGACGAGCAGTACTTC.

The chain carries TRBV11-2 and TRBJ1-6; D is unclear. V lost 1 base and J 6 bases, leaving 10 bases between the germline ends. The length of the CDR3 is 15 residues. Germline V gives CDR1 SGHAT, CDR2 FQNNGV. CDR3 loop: CASSLGPPRNSPLHF. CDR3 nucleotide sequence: TGTGCCAGCAGCTTAGGGCCCCCTCGTAATTCACCCCTCCACTTT.

The CDR3 sequence is CASSKRDRTEAFF. In DNA form, the CDR3 reads TGTGCCAGCAGCAAACGGGACAGGACTGAAGCTTTCTTT. V gene TRBV21-1 combines with J gene TRBJ1-1; the table's TRBD1 call for D was not verified on the DNA. TRBV21-1 is a known pseudogene. The CDR3 sequence is 13 residues long.

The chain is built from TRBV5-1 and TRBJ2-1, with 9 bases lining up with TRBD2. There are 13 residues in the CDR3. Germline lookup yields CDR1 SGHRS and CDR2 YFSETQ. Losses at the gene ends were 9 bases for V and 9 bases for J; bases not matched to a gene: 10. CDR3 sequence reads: CATSSGSGGEQFF. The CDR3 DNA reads TGCGCCACTTCCTCGGGTAGCGGGGGTGAGCAGTTCTTC.

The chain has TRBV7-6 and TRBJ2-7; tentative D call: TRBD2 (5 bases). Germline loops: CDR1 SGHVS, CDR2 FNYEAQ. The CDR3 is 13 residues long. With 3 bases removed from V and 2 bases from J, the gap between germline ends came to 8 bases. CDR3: CASSFGVTYEQYF. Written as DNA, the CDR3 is TGTGCCAGCAGCTTCGGGGTAACCTACGAGCAGTACTTC.

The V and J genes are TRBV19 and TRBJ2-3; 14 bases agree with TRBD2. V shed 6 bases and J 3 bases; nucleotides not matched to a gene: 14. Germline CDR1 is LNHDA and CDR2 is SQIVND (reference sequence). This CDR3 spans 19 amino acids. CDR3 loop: CASRRTSGGPALVTDTQYF. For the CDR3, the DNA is TGTGCCAGTAGGAGGACTAGCGGGGGGCCTGCGTTGGTTACAGATACGCAGTATTTT.

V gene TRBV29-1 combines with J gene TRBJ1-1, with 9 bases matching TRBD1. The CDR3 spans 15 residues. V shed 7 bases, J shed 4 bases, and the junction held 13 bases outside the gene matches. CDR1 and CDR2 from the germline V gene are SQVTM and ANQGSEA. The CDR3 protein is CSAPGQGFSGTEAFF. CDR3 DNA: TGCAGCGCTCCGGGACAGGGATTTAGTGGCACTGAAGCTTTCTTT.

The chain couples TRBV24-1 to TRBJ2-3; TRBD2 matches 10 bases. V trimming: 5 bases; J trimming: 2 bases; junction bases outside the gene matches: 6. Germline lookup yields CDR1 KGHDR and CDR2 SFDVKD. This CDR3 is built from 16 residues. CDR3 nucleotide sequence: TGTGCCACCAGTGTATCACTAGCGGGAATCACAGATACGCAGTATTTT. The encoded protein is CATSVSLAGITDTQYF.

CDR3 nucleotide sequence: TGTGCCAGCAGCCTCCGGGACAGGGGCACCTACGAGCAGTACTTC. Translated: CASSLRDRGTYEQYF. The chain couples TRBV13 to TRBJ2-7; 10 positions match TRBD1. CDR3 length equals 15 residues. J was trimmed by 2 bases and V by 5 bases; bases with no gene match: 6. From germline, CDR1 is PRHDT and CDR2 FYEKMQ (reference sequence).

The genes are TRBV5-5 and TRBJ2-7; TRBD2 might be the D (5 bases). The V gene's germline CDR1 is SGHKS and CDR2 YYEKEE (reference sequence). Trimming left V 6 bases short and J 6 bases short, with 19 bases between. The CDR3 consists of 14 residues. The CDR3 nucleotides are TGTGCCAGCATCCTAGATGCGGGTTCGGGCGAGCAGTACTTC. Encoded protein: CASILDAGSGEQYF.

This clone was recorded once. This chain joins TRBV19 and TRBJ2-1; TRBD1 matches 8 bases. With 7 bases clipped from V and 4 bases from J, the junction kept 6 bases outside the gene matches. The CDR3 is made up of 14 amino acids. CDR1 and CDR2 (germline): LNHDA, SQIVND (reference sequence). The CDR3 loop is CASTDRGFYNEQFF. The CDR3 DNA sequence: TGTGCCAGTACCGACAGGGGTTTTTACAATGAGCAGTTCTTC. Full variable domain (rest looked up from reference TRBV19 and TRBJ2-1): DGGITQSPKYLFRKEGQNVTLSCEQNLNHDAMYWYRQDPGQGLRLIYYSQIVNDFQKGDIAEGYSVSREKKESFPLTVTSAQKNPTAFYLCASTDRGFYNEQFFGPGTRLTVL.

The CDR3 DNA reads TGTGCCAGCAGCCCTGGGACAAATGAAGCTTTCTTT. This encodes CASSPGTNEAFF. This rearrangement joins TRBV5-4 to TRBJ1-1; TRBD1 is a possible D gene (6 bases). The V end lost 4 bases, the J end lost 7 bases, and 11 bases lay between the germline ends. From germline, CDR1 is SGHNT and CDR2 YYREEE (reference sequence). The CDR3 spans 12 residues.

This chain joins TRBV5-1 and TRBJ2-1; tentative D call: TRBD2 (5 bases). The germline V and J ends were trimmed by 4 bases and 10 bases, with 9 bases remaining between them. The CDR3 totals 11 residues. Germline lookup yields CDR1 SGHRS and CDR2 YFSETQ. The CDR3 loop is CASSQRVEQFF. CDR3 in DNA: TGCGCCAGCAGCCAGAGGGTGGAGCAGTTCTTC.

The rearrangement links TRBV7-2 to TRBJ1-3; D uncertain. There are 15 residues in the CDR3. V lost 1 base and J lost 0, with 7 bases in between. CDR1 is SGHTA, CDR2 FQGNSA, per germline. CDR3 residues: CASSLGSGSGNTIYF. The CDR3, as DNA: TGTGCCAGCAGCTTAGGGAGCGGCTCTGGAAACACCATATATTTT. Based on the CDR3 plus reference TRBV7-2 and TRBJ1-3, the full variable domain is GAGVSQSPSNKVTEKGKDVELRCDPISGHTALYWYRQSLGQGLEFLIYFQGNSAPDKSGLPSDRFSAERTGGSVSTLTIQRTQQEDSAVYLCASSLGSGSGNTIYFGEGSWLTVV.

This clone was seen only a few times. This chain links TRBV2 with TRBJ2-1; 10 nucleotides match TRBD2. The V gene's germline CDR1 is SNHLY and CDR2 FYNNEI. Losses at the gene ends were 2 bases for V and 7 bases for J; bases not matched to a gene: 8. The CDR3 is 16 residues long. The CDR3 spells CASSESPSGGQNEQFF. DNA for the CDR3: TGTGCCAGCAGTGAATCCCCTAGCGGGGGCCAAAATGAGCAGTTCTTC.

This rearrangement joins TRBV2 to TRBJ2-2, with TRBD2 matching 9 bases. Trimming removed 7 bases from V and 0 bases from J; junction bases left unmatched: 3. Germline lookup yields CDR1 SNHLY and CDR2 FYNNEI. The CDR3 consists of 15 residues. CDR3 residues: CASILAGANTGELFF. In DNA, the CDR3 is TGTGCCAGCATTTTAGCGGGAGCGAACACCGGGGAGCTGTTTTTT.

Here the CDR3 reads CASNKLAGGTDTQYF. The CDR3 DNA follows: TGTGCCAGCAATAAACTAGCGGGGGGCACAGATACGCAGTATTTT. The chain recombines TRBV6-6 with TRBJ2-3; the match to TRBD2 covers 11 bases. This CDR3 has 15 amino acids. Germline V lookup: CDR1 MNHNY, CDR2 SVGAGI (reference sequence). V lost 7 bases to trimming and J lost 1 base; unmatched junction nucleotides: 4.

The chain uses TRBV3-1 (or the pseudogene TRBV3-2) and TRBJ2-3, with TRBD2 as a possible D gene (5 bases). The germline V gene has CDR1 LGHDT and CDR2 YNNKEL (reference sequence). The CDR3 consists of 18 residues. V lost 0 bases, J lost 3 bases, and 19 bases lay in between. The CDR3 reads CASSQDRFEGTWTDTQYF. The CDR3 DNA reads TGTGCCAGCAGCCAAGATCGGTTTGAGGGTACTTGGACAGATACGCAGTATTTT.

The CDR3 reads CASSPIPSLNEQFF. In DNA, the CDR3 is TGTGCCAGCAGCCCCATCCCTAGTTTGAATGAGCAGTTCTTC. The chain links TRBV13 to TRBJ2-1; D not certain. CDR3 length: 14 amino acids. Germline V lookup: CDR1 PRHDT, CDR2 FYEKMQ (reference sequence). With 5 bases removed from V and 7 bases from J, the gap between germline ends came to 15 bases.

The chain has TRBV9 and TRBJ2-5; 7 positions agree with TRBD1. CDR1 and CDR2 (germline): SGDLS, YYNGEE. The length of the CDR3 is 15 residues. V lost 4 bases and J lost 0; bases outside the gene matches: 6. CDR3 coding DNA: TGTGCCAGCAGCCTAGGGGGCGCCTACCAAGAGACCCAGTACTTC. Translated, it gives CASSLGGAYQETQYF.

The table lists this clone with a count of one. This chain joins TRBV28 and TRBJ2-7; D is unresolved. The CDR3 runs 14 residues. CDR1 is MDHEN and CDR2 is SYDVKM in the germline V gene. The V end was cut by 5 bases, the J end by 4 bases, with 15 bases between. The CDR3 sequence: CASSPSGGIYEQYF. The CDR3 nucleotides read TGTGCCAGCAGTCCATCTGGCGGAATATACGAGCAGTACTTC. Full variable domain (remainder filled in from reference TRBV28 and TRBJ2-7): DVKVTQSSRYLVKRTGEKVFLECVQDMDHENMFWYRQDPGLGLRLIYFSYDVKMKEKGDIPEGYSVSREKKERFSLILESASTNQTSMYLCASSPSGGIYEQYFGPGTRLTVT.